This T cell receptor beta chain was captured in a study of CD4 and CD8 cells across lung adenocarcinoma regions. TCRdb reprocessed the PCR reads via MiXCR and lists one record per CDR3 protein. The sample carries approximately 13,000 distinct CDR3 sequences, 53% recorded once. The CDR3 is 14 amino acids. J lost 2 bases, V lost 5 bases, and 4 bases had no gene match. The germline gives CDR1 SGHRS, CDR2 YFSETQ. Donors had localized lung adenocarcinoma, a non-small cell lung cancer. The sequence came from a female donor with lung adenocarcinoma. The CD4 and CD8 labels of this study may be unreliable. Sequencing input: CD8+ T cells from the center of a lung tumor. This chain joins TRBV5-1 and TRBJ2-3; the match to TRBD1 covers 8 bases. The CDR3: CASRKQGVTDTQYF. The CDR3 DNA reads TGCGCCAGCAGAAAACAGGGGGTCACAGATACGCAGTATTTT.